The clone carrying this T cell receptor (beta chain) was seen at least ten times. Antigen: not known. The sequenced fragment ends 3 residues before the CDR3 boundary, so the rest is inferred from the germline J gene. Assay: immunoSEQ multiplex PCR; the TCRdb copy retains only in-frame clones and omits some. The sample is made up of some 16,000 clones, none counted only once. These data belong to a study of T cell clonality in common variable immunodeficiency. Findings and limits, study-wide: Fewer deletions and N-nucleotide insertions were reportedly seen in common variable immunodeficiency TCR beta sequences.

This CDR3 contains 14 residues. The V gene's germline CDR1 is MNHNS and CDR2 SASEGT. The V and J ends lost 3 bases and 6 bases respectively, with 11 bases between them. The sample comprised peripheral blood mononuclear cells. The chain joins TRBV6-1 to TRBJ2-2; a weak D match, TRBD1 (5 bases). This receptor was obtained from a human donor with common variable immunodeficiency. The CDR3 sequence is CASSEGRAPGELFF. Incomplete CDR3 DNA: TGTGCCAGCAGTGAGGGCAGGGCTCCCGGGGAG.